The 3 T cell receptor beta chains presented below share a single source sample, sequenced in a study of T cell changes during pregnancy in multiple sclerosis. Profiling relied on immunoSEQ multiplex PCR, and the TCRdb table lists in-frame clones only, not all of them. The sample holds more than 35,000 clones, around 90% seen once. Sequences were derived from CD8+ T cells from peripheral blood mononuclear cells, sampled after pregnancy. These receptors all stem from a female donor in good health, enrolled as a control in a pregnancy study.

V and J are TRBV9 and TRBJ1-1; a possible D gene is TRBD1 (6 bases). From germline, CDR1 is SGDLS and CDR2 YYNGEE. The CDR3 totals 14 residues. The V end lost 3 bases, the J end lost 1 base, and 10 bases lay between the germline ends. Written as DNA, the CDR3 is TGTGCCAGCAGCGATCAGGGGAGGAACACTGAAGCTTTCTTT. Protein product: CASSDQGRNTEAFF.

The rearrangement joins TRBV7-3 to TRBJ2-1, with TRBD2 matching 8 bases. V shed 2 bases and J 2 bases; nucleotides not matched to a gene: 2. Germline V CDR1 and CDR2: SGHTA, FQGTGA. The CDR3 has 15 residues. The CDR3 spells CASSLDSGTYNEQFF. Here the CDR3 DNA reads TGTGCCAGCAGCTTAGATAGCGGGACCTACAATGAGCAGTTCTTC.

CDR3 nucleotide sequence: TGTGCCAGCAGTGGCACACACCCTTTGACAGGGAACTATGGCTACACCTTC. This translates into CASSGTHPLTGNYGYTF. V and J are TRBV25-1 and TRBJ1-2; TRBD1 matches 7 bases. V shed 4 bases and J 2 bases; nucleotides not matched to a gene: 13. The CDR3 length is 17 residues. Germline V lookup: CDR1 MGHDK, CDR2 SYGVNS.